Listed here are 14 T cell receptor beta chains from one sample, sequenced in a study of blood T cell repertoires in COVID-19. Repertoires were generated with immunoSEQ multiplex PCR, while TCRdb's copy carries only in-frame clones and drops some. Counted here are roughly 250,000 clones, approximately 86% occurring once; the ten biggest clones make up around 1%. The sample comprised peripheral blood. The receptors originated from a human donor with COVID-19, enrolled during active disease. The donor label of this sample is uncertain.

The chain couples TRBV28 to TRBJ1-1, with D uncertain. Germline lookup yields CDR1 MDHEN and CDR2 SYDVKM. This CDR3 contains 14 residues. Trimming took 2 bases from V and 2 from J, leaving 9 bases between them. The CDR3 here is CASSLGARNTEAFF. CDR3 DNA sequence: TGTGCCAGCAGTTTAGGAGCCAGAAACACTGAAGCTTTCTTT. Supplemented by reference TRBV28 and TRBJ1-1, the full variable domain reads DVKVTQSSRYLVKRTGEKVFLECVQDMDHENMFWYRQDPGLGLRLIYFSYDVKMKEKGDIPEGYSVSREKKERFSLILESASTNQTSMYLCASSLGARNTEAFFGQGTRLTVV.

The rearrangement links TRBV19 to TRBJ1-2; D is unclear. V dropped 7 bases and J dropped 7 bases, with 19 bases sitting between them. CDR1 is LNHDA, CDR2 SQIVND, per germline (reference sequence). CDR3 length: 14 residues. The CDR3 coding sequence is TGTGCCAGTACCAATTGGCAGGAGGGAGCTGGCTACACCTTC. Translation: CASTNWQEGAGYTF.

The chain uses TRBV6-1 and TRBJ1-5; 10 bases match TRBD1. Germline lookup yields CDR1 MNHNS and CDR2 SASEGT. V shed 2 bases, J shed 1 base, and the junction held 2 bases outside the gene matches. The CDR3 covers 16 residues. Here the CDR3 reads CASSELGQGSNQPQHF. The CDR3, as DNA: TGTGCCAGCAGTGAATTGGGACAGGGGAGCAATCAGCCCCAGCATTTT.

J is TRBJ1-5 and V is TRBV28; TRBD1 aligns across 10 bases. V gave up 5 bases and J gave up 6 bases; unmatched junction bases: 10. Looked up from germline, CDR1 is MDHEN and CDR2 is SYDVKM. The length of the CDR3 is 16 residues. CDR3 loop: CASSRLGTGESQPQHF. Written as DNA, the CDR3 is TGTGCCAGCAGTCGGCTCGGGACAGGGGAGAGTCAGCCCCAGCATTTT.

The chain combines TRBV19 with TRBJ1-2; 7 nucleotides line up with TRBD1. Germline V gene sequence: CDR1 LNHDA, CDR2 SQIVND (reference sequence). The CDR3 is 16 residues long. V lost 7 bases to trimming and J lost 7 bases; unmatched junction nucleotides: 18. The DNA of the CDR3 is TGTGCCAGTACCGAGGGGGCACTGGGTGGCCTATTTGGCTACACCTTC. This codes for CASTEGALGGLFGYTF.

J is TRBJ1-5 and V is TRBV27, with 9 bases matching TRBD1. This CDR3 contains 17 residues. The junction had 9 bases not matched to a gene; V was cut back by 6 bases and J by 0 bases. Germline V gene lookup returns CDR1 MNHEY and CDR2 SMNVEV (reference sequence). The CDR3 protein is CASRFTGTGISNQPQHF. DNA for the CDR3: TGTGCCAGCAGGTTTACCGGGACAGGGATTAGCAATCAGCCCCAGCATTTT.

Only a few counts were recorded for this clone. This rearrangement joins TRBV12-3 or TRBV12-4 to TRBJ1-1; D is uncertain. The ends were cut back, 6 bases at V and 1 base at J, with 9 bases in the middle. CDR3 length: 13 amino acids. The CDR3 loop reads CASRPVSNTEAFF. CDR3 DNA sequence: TGTGCCAGCAGGCCGGTTTCGAACACTGAAGCTTTCTTT.

J is TRBJ2-1 and V is TRBV14; 8 nucleotides line up with TRBD2. After removal of 4 bases from V and 6 bases from J, the junction contained 11 bases not matched to a gene. This CDR3 has 16 residues. The germline gives CDR1 SGHDN, CDR2 FVKESK. This CDR3 is CASSPLGAGGLNEQFF. Written as DNA, the CDR3 is TGTGCCAGCAGCCCCCTCGGGGCGGGAGGTCTCAATGAGCAGTTCTTC.

This clone was counted between two and nine times. The chain combines TRBV28 with TRBJ1-2; 7 bases line up with TRBD1. The V and J ends lost 6 bases and 3 bases, in that order; junction bases with no gene match: 4. The CDR3 loop spans 13 amino acids. Germline assignment: CDR1 MDHEN and CDR2 SYDVKM. CDR3 nucleotide sequence: TGTGCCAGCAGCTACGGACAGGACTATGGCTACACCTTC. It codes for CASSYGQDYGYTF.

The chain recombines TRBV28 with TRBJ1-4, with D hard to call. CDR1 is MDHEN, CDR2 SYDVKM, per germline. The CDR3 runs to 14 residues. V lost 2 bases to trimming and J lost 8 bases, with 12 bases between them. In DNA, the CDR3 is TGTGCCAGCAGTTTAATTTTGTCGGGGGAAAAACTGTTTTTT. It specifies CASSLILSGEKLFF.

The chain is built from TRBV28 and TRBJ1-4; 9 bases match TRBD1. From germline, CDR1 is MDHEN and CDR2 SYDVKM. J was trimmed by 8 bases and V by 10 bases; bases with no gene match: 5. CDR3 size: 12 residues. The CDR3 bases are TGTGCCACCCGGGACAGGGTCGAAAAACTGTTTTTT. Amino acid sequence: CATRDRVEKLFF.

CDR3 bases: TGTGCCAGCAGTTTATACGGGGTGGGAGGCTACACCTTC. Encoded protein: CASSLYGVGGYTF. The J gene is TRBJ1-2, the V gene TRBV28; D not resolved. CDR1 is MDHEN and CDR2 is SYDVKM in the germline V gene. The CDR3 runs 13 residues. The V end lost 1 base, the J end lost 8 bases, and 11 bases lay between the germline ends.

This clone was picked up one time. The chain carries TRBV18 and TRBJ2-2; no definite D call. V lost 3 bases and J lost 3, with 8 bases in between. The CDR3 totals 14 residues. Germline CDR1 reads KGHSH; CDR2 reads LQKENI. CDR3 in amino acids: CASSPSQDTGELFF. In DNA form, the CDR3 reads TGTGCCAGCTCACCCTCCCAGGACACCGGGGAGCTGTTTTTT.

J is TRBJ2-2 and V is TRBV3-1 (or the pseudogene TRBV3-2), with a tentative D call TRBD1 (6 bases). Germline CDR1 LGHDT, CDR2 YNNKEL (reference sequence). This CDR3 contains 16 residues. Trimming removed 1 base from V and 6 bases from J, with 15 bases in between. The CDR3 here is CASSQGWGQNPGELFF. CDR3 sequence (DNA): TGTGCCAGCAGCCAAGGGTGGGGGCAAAATCCCGGGGAGCTGTTTTTT.